Following are 26 T cell receptor beta chains from one sample sequenced in a study of T cell responses to AZD1222 COVID-19 vaccine (dated by TCRdb to the early 2020s). Library preparation employed the immunoSEQ multiplex PCR assay. The table comes from immuneACCESS by way of TCRdb, which keeps in-frame sequences with V and J called. Part of the clones is missing from these tables; in studies checked, under half for an unresolved V gene and the rest for unknown reasons. Here the sample has roughly 100,000 clones; approximately 90% occur a single time. The ten largest account for about 2.5% of the sample. The time point label corresponds to: baseline before first vaccination. The source material was peripheral blood, sampled on day 0 of AZD1222 vaccination. These receptors came from an adult in good health.

The table lists this clone with a count of one. The chain recombines TRBV19 with TRBJ2-1, with D possibly being TRBD1 (7 bases). The CDR3 covers 15 residues. Trimming stripped 0 bases from V and 8 bases from J, with 14 bases between. Looked up from germline, CDR1 is LNHDA and CDR2 is SQIVND (reference sequence). The CDR3, as DNA: TGTGCCAGTAGTATAGATCTGCGCAGGGGGGATGAGCAGTTCTTC. It codes for CASSIDLRRGDEQFF.

A single count supports this clone. The CDR3 is CASSVSGRYEQYF. The CDR3 coding sequence is TGTGCCAGCAGTGTGAGCGGTCGCTACGAGCAGTACTTC. The chain links TRBV5-4 to TRBJ2-7, with D perhaps TRBD2 (5 bases). Trimming cost V 5 bases and J 3 bases, with 12 bases left between them. This CDR3 contains 13 residues. Germline V gene data show CDR1 as SGHNT and CDR2 as YYREEE (reference sequence).

The V and J genes are TRBV9 and TRBJ1-1; D is uncertain. The V gene lost 4 bases and the J gene lost 2 bases, with 18 bases spanning the gap. The CDR3 is 16 residues long. Germline CDR1 reads SGDLS; CDR2 reads YYNGEE. The CDR3 region has the DNA TGTGCCAGCAGCTCAAACCGACTTGGAGACAACACTGAAGCTTTCTTT. Residues: CASSSNRLGDNTEAFF.

The chain recombines TRBV19 with TRBJ2-2; 9 nucleotides align to TRBD1. The trim removed 8 bases at V and 6 bases at J, leaving 10 bases unmatched. The CDR3 length is 15 residues. The germline V gene has CDR1 LNHDA and CDR2 SQIVND (reference sequence). The CDR3 sequence: CASGQGSMPAGELFF. DNA for the CDR3: TGTGCCAGTGGACAGGGGTCAATGCCAGCCGGGGAGCTGTTTTTT.

In its sample, this clone was seen once. The J gene is TRBJ1-1, the V gene TRBV5-1; maybe TRBD1 (6 bases). The V end was cut by 4 bases, the J end by 5 bases, with 18 bases between. Germline CDR1 SGHRS, CDR2 YFSETQ. This CDR3 is 15 amino acids long. The CDR3 here is CASSIVQGDLTEAFF. The CDR3 coding sequence is TGCGCCAGCAGCATCGTACAGGGAGACCTTACTGAAGCTTTCTTT.

The chain employs TRBV19 and TRBJ1-5; maybe TRBD1 (5 bases). V lost 4 bases and J lost 2, with 12 bases in between. This CDR3 is built from 15 residues. The germline gives CDR1 LNHDA, CDR2 SQIVND (reference sequence). The CDR3 region is CASSTGTTGNQPQHF. The CDR3 coding sequence is TGTGCCAGTAGTACGGGGACCACGGGCAATCAGCCCCAGCATTTT.

The gene calls are TRBV5-1 and TRBJ2-7, with D maybe TRBD2 (5 bases). The CDR3 spans 14 residues. Trimming took 4 bases from V and 5 from J, leaving 16 bases between them. Germline CDR1 reads SGHRS; CDR2 reads YFSETQ. For the CDR3, the DNA is TGCGCCAGCAGCAGATCGGGAACCAAAAACGAGCAGTACTTC. Protein: CASSRSGTKNEQYF.

The chain carries TRBV28 and TRBJ1-5; TRBD1 aligns across 7 bases. The CDR3 is 14 amino acids. The trim removed 6 bases at V and 3 bases at J, leaving 5 bases unmatched. Germline V gene lookup returns CDR1 MDHEN and CDR2 SYDVKM. As DNA, the CDR3 is TGTGCCAGCAGGTACAGGGGCGACAATCAGCCCCAGCATTTT. Translated: CASRYRGDNQPQHF.

The chain links TRBV19 to TRBJ2-7, with D possibly being TRBD1 (6 bases). The germline V and J ends were trimmed by 4 bases and 9 bases, with 16 bases remaining between them. The CDR3 sequence is 13 residues long. Germline V gene sequence: CDR1 LNHDA, CDR2 SQIVND (reference sequence). The DNA for the CDR3 is TGTGCCAGTAGTACCTTCGCAGGGGAAAGGCAGTACTTC. It codes for CASSTFAGERQYF. The variable domain in full, with the rest retrieved from reference TRBV19 and TRBJ2-7, is DGGITQSPKYLFRKEGQNVTLSCEQNLNHDAMYWYRQDPGQGLRLIYYSQIVNDFQKGDIAEGYSVSREKKESFPLTVTSAQKNPTAFYLCASSTFAGERQYFGPGTRLTVT.

The V gene is TRBV27, the J gene TRBJ1-4, with 9 bases matching TRBD1. The germline V gene encodes CDR1 MNHEY and CDR2 SMNVEV (reference sequence). The CDR3 consists of 16 residues. J was trimmed by 8 bases and V by 7 bases; bases with no gene match: 14. The CDR3 DNA reads TGTGCCAGCACAGTCTCGGGACAGGGAACAATCGAAAAACTGTTTTTT. Translated: CASTVSGQGTIEKLFF.

The chain has TRBV9 and TRBJ1-4; D not certain. Trimming removed 4 bases at V and 4 bases at J, with 17 bases between. In germline, CDR1 is SGDLS, CDR2 YYNGEE. This CDR3 has 16 amino acids. The CDR3 DNA follows: TGTGCCAGCAGCCCGGGGAATTCCAACCTTAATGAAAAACTGTTTTTT. Translated, it gives CASSPGNSNLNEKLFF.

J is TRBJ2-5 and V is TRBV6-1, with 10 nucleotides matching TRBD2. The CDR3 covers 16 residues. The V gene's germline CDR1 is MNHNS and CDR2 SASEGT. V shed 3 bases, J shed 2 bases, and the junction held 6 bases outside the gene matches. The CDR3 DNA is TGTGCCAGCAGTGACTGGACTAGCGGACAACAAGAGACCCAGTACTTC. This encodes CASSDWTSGQQETQYF.

The V and J genes are TRBV4-1 and TRBJ1-5, with D possibly being TRBD1 (6 bases). CDR3 length: 16 residues. The V gene's germline CDR1 is MGHRA and CDR2 YSYEKL. V was trimmed by 0 bases and J by 3 bases, leaving 12 bases between them. CDR3 sequence: CASSQEIGQLNQPQHF. CDR3 in DNA: TGCGCCAGCAGCCAAGAGATTGGACAGCTCAATCAGCCCCAGCATTTT.

The chain's CDR3 is CASSLAGGTSGRSEQFF. In DNA, the CDR3 is TGCGCCAGCAGCTTGGCCGGTGGGACTAGCGGGAGAAGTGAGCAGTTCTTC. The V call is TRBV5-1, the J call TRBJ2-1, with 14 bases lining up with TRBD2. CDR1 is SGHRS and CDR2 is YFSETQ in the germline V gene. V trimming: 0 bases; J trimming: 9 bases; junction bases outside the gene matches: 8. The CDR3 sequence is 17 residues long.

The chain combines TRBV11-2 with TRBJ2-2; weak D call: TRBD2 (6 bases). Trimming took off 1 base at V and 9 bases at J, with 18 bases between the two ends. Germline V lookup: CDR1 SGHAT, CDR2 FQNNGV. This CDR3 has 16 residues. The CDR3 DNA sequence: TGTGCCAGCAGCTTAGGGGGTAGCGGTGTACTTAGGGAGCTGTTTTTT. Translating it yields CASSLGGSGVLRELFF.

The J gene is TRBJ1-4, the V gene TRBV2; 11 bases map to TRBD1. This CDR3 has 13 residues. Looked up from germline, CDR1 is SNHLY and CDR2 is FYNNEI. Trimming cost V 7 bases and J 8 bases; bases outside gene matches: 3. The CDR3 loop is CASKGQGGEKLFF. DNA of the CDR3: TGTGCCAGCAAGGGACAGGGGGGGGAAAAACTGTTTTTT. The full variable domain, its missing parts supplied by reference TRBV2 and TRBJ1-4, is EPEVTQTPSHQVTQMGQEVILRCVPISNHLYFYWYRQILGQKVEFLVSFYNNEISEKSEIFDDQFSVERPDGSNFTLKIRSTKLEDSAMYFCASKGQGGEKLFFGSGTQLSVL.

The sample holds one count of this clone. The chain joins TRBV2 to TRBJ2-3; 9 bases are shared with TRBD2. This CDR3 has 16 amino acids. Germline V gene data show CDR1 as SNHLY and CDR2 as FYNNEI. The ends lost 1 base at V and 6 bases at J; junction bases unmatched: 8. CDR3 nucleotides: TGTGCCAGCAGTGAAGGGGCGGGAGGGGCCGCGGATACGCAGTATTTT. It is translated as CASSEGAGGAADTQYF.

V and J are TRBV18 and TRBJ1-5, with no clear D. Germline CDR1 KGHSH, CDR2 LQKENI. Trimming took off 2 bases at V and 4 bases at J, with 6 bases between the two ends. The CDR3 has 13 amino acids. The CDR3 is CASSPELNQPQHF. CDR3 sequence (DNA): TGTGCCAGCTCACCAGAGCTTAATCAGCCCCAGCATTTT.

This clone was observed a handful of times. The chain links TRBV19 to TRBJ2-7, with 8 positions matching TRBD1. With 5 bases clipped from V and 1 base from J, the junction kept 4 bases outside the gene matches. This CDR3 has 14 amino acids. CDR1 LNHDA and CDR2 SQIVND come from the germline V gene (reference sequence). CDR3 region: CASSPGGWSYEQYF. The CDR3 nucleotides read TGTGCCAGTAGTCCAGGGGGCTGGTCCTACGAGCAGTACTTC.

V and J are TRBV6-1 and TRBJ1-4; D is ambiguous. Trimming cost V 8 bases and J 10 bases, with 17 bases left between them. The CDR3 is made up of 13 amino acids. Germline-derived CDR1 and CDR2 are MNHNS and SASEGT. The CDR3 DNA follows: TGTGCCAGCCAAACGGGTGGGTTAGGAAAACTGTTTTTT. This encodes CASQTGGLGKLFF.

J is TRBJ2-7 and V is TRBV6-5; the match to TRBD1 covers 9 bases. CDR3 size: 15 residues. The V gene's germline CDR1 is MNHEY and CDR2 SVGAGI. Losses at the gene ends were 4 bases for V and 3 bases for J; bases not matched to a gene: 7. Here the CDR3 DNA reads TGTGCCAGCAGTTCGAGACAGGGGGGTTTCTACGAGCAGTACTTC. Its protein product is CASSSRQGGFYEQYF.

This clone was observed a few times. The chain links TRBV12-3 or TRBV12-4 to TRBJ2-1; D is tentatively TRBD1 or TRBD2 (6 bases each). CDR3 size: 13 residues. V was trimmed by 8 bases and J by 4 bases, leaving 12 bases between them. DNA of the CDR3: TGTGCCAGCCAGGAGGGGGAGTACAATGAGCAGTTCTTC. This codes for CASQEGEYNEQFF.

This clone was counted between two and nine times. V gene TRBV19 combines with J gene TRBJ2-7; a possible D gene is TRBD1 (5 bases). The CDR3 has 14 residues. V lost 3 bases and J 2 bases, leaving 11 bases between the germline ends. Per germline, CDR1 LNHDA and CDR2 SQIVND (reference sequence). The CDR3: CASSIQGNPYEQYF. In DNA, the CDR3 is TGTGCCAGTAGTATCCAGGGAAATCCCTACGAGCAGTACTTC.

The rearrangement uses TRBV7-9 and TRBJ1-1; D may be TRBD1 (6 bases). Trimming shortened V by 8 bases and J by 1 base, and 20 bases separated the two germline ends. The germline V gene has CDR1 SEHNR and CDR2 FQNEAQ (reference sequence). The CDR3 has 16 residues. In nucleotides, the CDR3 is TGTGCCAGCGCCACATCGGTTACAGGGACGAACACTGAAGCTTTCTTT. It encodes CASATSVTGTNTEAFF.

Regarding this clone: The junction departs from germline at one end; a sequencing error may be responsible. The rearrangement joins TRBV2 to TRBJ2-7; 8 positions match TRBD2. Looked up from germline, CDR1 is SNHLY and CDR2 is FYNNEI. The CDR3 has 13 amino acids. The CDR3 coding sequence is TGTGCCAGCAGCCGGGGGGCGGGAGGCCGGGTGCACTTC. It codes for CASSRGAGGRVHF.

The J gene is TRBJ1-5, the V gene TRBV7-8; 9 nucleotides line up with TRBD1. J gave up 4 bases and V 1 base, and 2 bases lay outside the gene matches. This CDR3 contains 15 residues. The germline V gene encodes CDR1 SGHVS and CDR2 FQNEAQ. The CDR3 sequence is CASSLDGTGNQPQHF. The CDR3 DNA reads as TGTGCCAGCAGCTTAGATGGGACAGGGAATCAGCCCCAGCATTTT. The complete variable domain, with remaining parts taken from reference TRBV7-8 and TRBJ1-5, reads GAGVSQSPRYKVAKRGQDVALRCDPISGHVSLFWYQQALGQGPEFLTYFQNEAQLDKSGLPSDRFFAERPEGSVSTLKIQRTQQEDSAVYLCASSLDGTGNQPQHFGDGTRLSIL.